The 27 T cell receptor beta chains given below trace back to one sample, sequenced in a study of early T cells in non-severe SARS-CoV-2 infection. A single record per CDR3 protein comes from TCRdb applying MiXCR to the 5' RACE reads. The sample lists tens of thousands of distinct CDR3 sequences; about 4.5% were seen once. Input material: whole blood. The origin of the receptors is an adult who was a healthcare worker with PCR-confirmed SARS-CoV-2 infection or an uninfected control (not recorded which).

This clonotype was found a few times. This chain connects TRBV7-2 to TRBJ1-5; 8 nucleotides line up with TRBD1. V lost 8 bases and J lost 4; bases outside the gene matches: 1. Per germline, CDR1 SGHTA and CDR2 FQGNSA. CDR3 length: 12 amino acids. CDR3 protein: CASGQGNQPQHF. CDR3 DNA sequence: TGTGCCAGCGGACAGGGAAATCAGCCCCAGCATTTT.

At least ten counts were recorded for this clonotype. The chain employs TRBV18 and TRBJ1-1; TRBD1 might be the D (5 bases). The CDR3 is 14 residues long. The germline gives CDR1 KGHSH, CDR2 LQKENI. V gave up 2 bases and J gave up 2 bases, with 9 bases separating them. The CDR3 DNA sequence: TGTGCCAGCTCACCATCTGGGGGTAACACTGAAGCTTTCTTT. Its translation is CASSPSGGNTEAFF.

This clonotype was counted only a few times. The chain uses TRBV6-5 and TRBJ2-1, with a tentative D call TRBD2 (5 bases). Germline values: CDR1 MNHEY, CDR2 SVGAGI. V dropped 7 bases and J dropped 0 bases, with 7 bases sitting between them. The CDR3 runs to 13 residues. This CDR3 reads CASKEVSYNEQFF. The CDR3 nucleotides read TGTGCCAGCAAGGAGGTCTCCTACAATGAGCAGTTCTTC.

This clonotype was recorded many times. The chain combines TRBV5-6 with TRBJ2-7, with 7 bases fitting TRBD2. J gave up 0 bases and V 3 bases, and 3 bases lay outside the gene matches. Germline values: CDR1 SGHDT, CDR2 YYEEEE. The CDR3 is 14 residues long. Here the CDR3 reads CASSSGGGSYEQYF. The CDR3 nucleotides read TGTGCCAGCAGCTCCGGCGGGGGCTCCTACGAGCAGTACTTC.

This clonotype is medium-sized within its sample. This chain links TRBV7-8 with TRBJ2-7; 7 bases fit TRBD1. The CDR3 is made up of 15 amino acids. Germline V gene sequence: CDR1 SGHVS, CDR2 FQNEAQ. The junction had 7 bases not matched to a gene; V was cut back by 5 bases and J by 0 bases. In nucleotides, the CDR3 is TGTGCCAGCAGCAGTAGACAGGGTCCCTCCTACGAGCAGTACTTC. It codes for CASSSRQGPSYEQYF.

V usage is TRBV2 and J usage is TRBJ1-1; tentative D call: TRBD1 (6 bases). Trimming removed 8 bases at V and 0 bases at J, with 10 bases between. Germline V gene lookup returns CDR1 SNHLY and CDR2 FYNNEI. This CDR3 has 13 amino acids. CDR3 nucleotide sequence: TGTGCCAGCGGGGGCCAGGTGAACACTGAAGCTTTCTTT. This codes for CASGGQVNTEAFF.

At least ten counts were recorded for this clonotype. The V call is TRBV28, the J call TRBJ2-7; 7 nucleotides agree with TRBD1. The CDR3 loop spans 15 amino acids. V lost 5 bases to trimming and J lost 3 bases; unmatched junction nucleotides: 10. Germline V gene data show CDR1 as MDHEN and CDR2 as SYDVKM. CDR3 residues: CASSQGQSRIYEQYF. The CDR3 nucleotides read TGTGCCAGCAGTCAGGGACAGAGTAGGATCTACGAGCAGTACTTC.

Many counts were recorded for this clonotype. V is TRBV5-1 and J is TRBJ2-1; 9 bases are shared with TRBD2. CDR3 length equals 19 residues. Germline V lookup: CDR1 SGHRS, CDR2 YFSETQ. The J segment lost 8 bases and the V segment lost 5 bases, leaving 23 bases of the junction unmatched. Written as DNA, the CDR3 is TGCGCCAGCAGGGTGGGGACGGGACTAGCAGGGCCTCAGGGAGATGAGCAGTTCTTC. Translating it yields CASRVGTGLAGPQGDEQFF.

This clonotype was detected ten times or more. The chain is built from TRBV27 and TRBJ2-5, with D uncertain. The V gene's germline CDR1 is MNHEY and CDR2 SMNVEV (reference sequence). V was shortened by 2 bases and J by 5 bases, with 9 bases between the two germline ends. The length of the CDR3 is 13 residues. The CDR3 sequence: CASSLGRLETQYF. DNA of the CDR3: TGTGCCAGCAGTTTAGGGCGGCTGGAGACCCAGTACTTC.

The table lists this clonotype with a few counts. This chain joins TRBV18 and TRBJ1-4; unclear D gene. Deletions cut 5 bases from V and 6 bases from J, with 22 bases between. Germline V lookup: CDR1 KGHSH, CDR2 LQKENI. The CDR3 contains 17 residues. The CDR3 DNA is TGTGCCAGCTCAAGAGCCCTGGAGGTTTCTACTGATGAAAAACTGTTTTTT. It translates to CASSRALEVSTDEKLFF.

Notes on this clonotype: An end of the junction differs from the germline gene, which may be a read error. V is TRBV15 and J is TRBJ1-4; D is unresolved. The CDR3 loop spans 14 amino acids. Per germline, CDR1 LNHNV and CDR2 YYDKDF (reference sequence). The CDR3 reads CVTSSGTTNEKLFF. The CDR3 DNA sequence: TGTGTCACCAGCAGCGGAACAACTAATGAAAAACTGTTTTTT.

The genes are TRBV6-1 and TRBJ1-2; a weak D match, TRBD1 (5 bases). The CDR3 loop spans 13 amino acids. Trimming took 4 bases from V and 4 from J, leaving 10 bases between them. The germline gives CDR1 MNHNS, CDR2 SASEGT. The CDR3 sequence is CASSGMGGYGYTF. In DNA form, the CDR3 reads TGTGCCAGCAGTGGGATGGGGGGCTATGGCTACACCTTC.

This clonotype occurred many times. The rearrangement uses TRBV5-1 and TRBJ1-6; unclear D gene. The CDR3 is 13 residues long. The germline gives CDR1 SGHRS, CDR2 YFSETQ. Trimming removed 0 bases from V and 9 bases from J, with 7 bases in between. CDR3 DNA sequence: TGCGCCAGCAGCTTGGAAGAGATTTCACCCCTCCACTTT. Amino acids: CASSLEEISPLHF.

A word on this clonotype: A much larger clone is a single base away; this may be a read error. The chain combines TRBV20-1 with TRBJ2-7; the match to TRBD2 covers 7 bases. The length of the CDR3 is 15 residues. CDR1 and CDR2 (germline): DFQATT, SNEGSKA (reference sequence). With V trimmed by 5 bases and J by 5 bases, 15 bases remained unmatched. In DNA, the CDR3 is TGCAGTGCTCACACTTATAGCGGGCTTTCCCACGAGCAGTACTTC. It codes for CSAHTYSGLSHEQYF.

This clonotype was seen at least ten times. V usage is TRBV12-3 or TRBV12-4 and J usage is TRBJ1-5; D is perhaps TRBD1 (6 bases). V gave up 1 base and J gave up 5 bases, with 9 bases separating them. The CDR3 extends over 14 amino acids. CDR3 nucleotide sequence: TGTGCCAGCAGTTTAGGGACAGCTGATCAGCCCCAGCATTTT. Amino acid sequence: CASSLGTADQPQHF.

This clonotype showed up just a few times. CDR3 loop: CASSPGLTVTSPGEQYF. The CDR3 nucleotides are TGTGCCAGCAGCCCCGGGCTTACGGTTACTTCCCCGGGGGAGCAGTACTTC. The rearrangement links TRBV11-2 to TRBJ2-7; TRBD2 might be the D (5 bases). With 5 bases removed from V and 7 bases from J, the gap between germline ends came to 27 bases. The germline gives CDR1 SGHAT, CDR2 FQNNGV. CDR3 length: 17 residues.

There are a few counts of this clonotype. The chain employs TRBV7-9 and TRBJ2-1, with 8 positions matching TRBD2. This CDR3 region has 14 residues. V dropped 5 bases and J dropped 7; count of bases not matched to a gene: 7. Per germline, CDR1 SEHNR and CDR2 FQNEAQ (reference sequence). The CDR3 loop reads CASSTSGSGNEQFF. CDR3 sequence (DNA): TGTGCCAGCAGCACCAGCGGGAGTGGTAATGAGCAGTTCTTC. Full variable domain (outside the CDR3, taken from reference TRBV7-9 and TRBJ2-1): DTGVSQNPRHKITKRGQNVTFRCDPISEHNRLYWYRQTLGQGPEFLTYFQNEAQLEKSRLLSDRFSAERPKGSFSTLEIQRTEQGDSAMYLCASSTSGSGNEQFFGPGTRLTVL.

In its sample, this clonotype was seen a few times. This rearrangement joins TRBV3-1 to TRBJ2-1, with 8 bases aligning to TRBD1. Germline V CDR1 and CDR2: LGHDT, YNNKEL (reference sequence). V lost 4 bases, J lost 7 bases, and 6 bases stayed unmatched. The CDR3 length is 14 residues. The CDR3 coding sequence is TGTGCCAGCAGCCCCCCGGACAGGGAGAATGAGCAGTTCTTC. The encoded protein is CASSPPDRENEQFF.

Many counts were recorded for this clonotype. This chain joins TRBV7-3 and TRBJ2-4; maybe TRBD1 (5 bases). The ends were cut back, 4 bases at V and 10 bases at J, with 14 bases in the middle. Germline CDR1 SGHTA, CDR2 FQGTGA. The CDR3 spans 13 residues. The CDR3 DNA follows: TGTGCCAGCAGCTCCGGTCCCAAGGGGATTCAGTACTTC. Amino acid sequence: CASSSGPKGIQYF. Based on the CDR3 plus reference TRBV7-3 and TRBJ2-4, the full variable domain is GAGVSQTPSNKVTEKGKYVELRCDPISGHTALYWYRQSLGQGPEFLIYFQGTGAADDSGLPNDRFFAVRPEGSVSTLKIQRTERGDSAVYLCASSSGPKGIQYFGAGTRLSVL.

This clonotype has just a few counts. The CDR3 sequence is CASSPYDRQAQYF. The CDR3, as DNA: TGTGCCAGCTCACCATACGACAGACAAGCGCAGTATTTT. This chain joins TRBV18 and TRBJ2-3; D possibly corresponds to TRBD1 (5 bases). The V and J ends lost 2 bases and 10 bases respectively, with 13 bases between them. The CDR3 loop spans 13 amino acids. Germline CDR1 and CDR2: KGHSH and LQKENI.

This clonotype occurred many times. J is TRBJ2-4 and V is TRBV5-3, with a tentative D call TRBD1 (6 bases). TRBV5-3 is identified as an open reading frame with a role that is uncertain. The V gene lost 4 bases and the J gene lost 3 bases, with 14 bases spanning the gap. The CDR3 runs 15 residues. CDR3: CARSGKGTLKNIQYF. For the CDR3, the DNA is TGTGCCAGAAGCGGGAAGGGGACACTCAAAAACATTCAGTACTTC.

This clonotype was picked up a small number of times. This chain connects TRBV5-5 to TRBJ2-7, with D possibly matching TRBD1 (6 bases). Germline V gives CDR1 SGHKS, CDR2 YYEKEE (reference sequence). V was pared by 5 bases and J by 2 bases, with 17 bases between. This CDR3 has 15 amino acids. CDR3 amino acids: CASRRSGDATYEQYF. The DNA for the CDR3 is TGTGCCAGCAGGAGATCAGGGGACGCCACCTACGAGCAGTACTTC.

V gene TRBV6-5 combines with J gene TRBJ1-6, with D possibly TRBD1 on 5 matching bases. Per the germline V gene, CDR1 is MNHEY and CDR2 is SVGAGI. V lost 0 bases and J 10 bases, leaving 13 bases between the germline ends. This CDR3 is 15 amino acids long. The chain's CDR3 is CASSYSSRDGSPLHF. The CDR3 DNA reads TGTGCCAGCAGTTACTCCTCCAGGGACGGGTCACCCCTCCACTTT.

This clonotype has a count of ten or more. The chain carries TRBV7-9 and TRBJ2-1; D is undetermined. Germline assignment: CDR1 SEHNR and CDR2 FQNEAQ (reference sequence). This CDR3 has 16 amino acids. Deletions cut 7 bases from V and 1 base from J, with 17 bases between. The CDR3 region is CASTDTPPSSYNEQFF. The CDR3 DNA follows: TGTGCCAGCACCGACACCCCCCCATCATCCTACAATGAGCAGTTCTTC. The whole variable domain, filled in from reference TRBV7-9 and TRBJ2-1, reads DTGVSQNPRHKITKRGQNVTFRCDPISEHNRLYWYRQTLGQGPEFLTYFQNEAQLEKSRLLSDRFSAERPKGSFSTLEIQRTEQGDSAMYLCASTDTPPSSYNEQFFGPGTRLTVL.

This clonotype has a count of ten or more. The CDR3 reads CASSYQGYGEKLFF. CDR3 in DNA: TGTGCCAGCAGTTACCAGGGGTACGGTGAAAAACTGTTTTTT. This sequence joins TRBV6-2 or TRBV6-3 and TRBJ1-4; maybe TRBD1 (6 bases). V was clipped by 2 bases and J by 7 bases, with 11 bases between them. In germline, CDR1 is MNHEY, CDR2 SVGEGT. The CDR3 spans 14 residues.

There are many counts of this clonotype. V and J are TRBV7-2 and TRBJ1-2; D perhaps matches TRBD1 (5 bases). V was cut by 5 bases and J by 3 bases, with 10 bases left in between. Looked up from germline, CDR1 is SGHTA and CDR2 is FQGNSA. CDR3 size: 13 residues. The DNA for the CDR3 is TGTGCCAGCAGCCCGGGGCCCGACTATGGCTACACCTTC. Protein product: CASSPGPDYGYTF. The full variable domain, completed using reference TRBV7-2 and TRBJ1-2, is GAGVSQSPSNKVTEKGKDVELRCDPISGHTALYWYRQSLGQGLEFLIYFQGNSAPDKSGLPSDRFSAERTGGSVSTLTIQRTQQEDSAVYLCASSPGPDYGYTFGSGTRLTVV.

This clonotype was seen repeatedly, ten times or more. The J gene is TRBJ1-4, the V gene TRBV3-1; the D gene is possibly TRBD1 (5 bases). In germline, CDR1 is LGHDT, CDR2 YNNKEL (reference sequence). The V gene lost 4 bases and the J gene lost 10 bases, with 13 bases spanning the gap. The CDR3 covers 13 residues. The CDR3 loop is CASSPIAGGKLFF. In nucleotides, the CDR3 is TGTGCCAGCAGCCCCATCGCGGGGGGAAAACTGTTTTTT.